This T cell receptor beta chain was sequenced during a study of cytomegalovirus exposure and HLA in healthy donors. Study-wide results and caveats: Sequence variants that were highly shared formed a cluster that was likely a sequencing artifact. Earlier analysis looked at TCR beta V segments, and most were productive about 90% or about 30% of the time.

Trimming took off 1 base at V and 5 bases at J, with 9 bases between the two ends. The germline CDR1 and CDR2 sequences are SGHVS and FQNEAQ. The CDR3 consists of 13 residues. This clone was seen a single time. Antigen: not known. It was with 60 Vbeta and 13 Jbeta primers that the PCR ran. In the original workflow: In a later analysis, of 80 million or so unique beta chains, roughly 10 million appeared in at least two donors. Measured with immunoSEQ multiplex PCR; TCRdb has only the in-frame clones, and not every one. The DNA gave D and trimming, while V, J and clone size come from that table. The table lists under 200,000 clones, 70% to 80% of them singletons, with approximately 2.5% in the top ten.

The sample was PBMCs. The V gene is TRBV7-8, the J gene TRBJ2-7; D is unresolved. The TCR was taken from a man in his sixties in good health and CMV-seronegative. The CDR3 region has the DNA TGTGCCAGCAGCTTAGAGAGTCTAAACGAGCAGTACTTC. The encoded protein is CASSLESLNEQYF. The variable domain in full, with the rest retrieved from reference TRBV7-8 and TRBJ2-7, is GAGVSQSPRYKVAKRGQDVALRCDPISGHVSLFWYQQALGQGPEFLTYFQNEAQLDKSGLPSDRFFAERPEGSVSTLKIQRTQQEDSAVYLCASSLESLNEQYFGPGTRLTVT.